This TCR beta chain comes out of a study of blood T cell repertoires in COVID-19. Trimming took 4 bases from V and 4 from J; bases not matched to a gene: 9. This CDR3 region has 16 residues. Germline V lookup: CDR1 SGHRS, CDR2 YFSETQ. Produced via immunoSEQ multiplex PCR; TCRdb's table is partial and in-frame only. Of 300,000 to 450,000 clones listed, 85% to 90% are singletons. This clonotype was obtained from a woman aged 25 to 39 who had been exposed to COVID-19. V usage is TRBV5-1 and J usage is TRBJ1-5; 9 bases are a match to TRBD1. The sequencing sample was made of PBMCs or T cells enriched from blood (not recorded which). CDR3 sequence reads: CASSPTGTGLNQPQHF. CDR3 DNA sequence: TGCGCCAGCAGCCCAACCGGGACAGGGCTTAATCAGCCCCAGCATTTT.